These T cell receptor beta chains were read from a single sample in a study of blood T cell repertoires in COVID-19. Data came from immunoSEQ multiplex PCR; TCRdb stores just in-frame clones and leaves some out. The data hold 73,000 or so clones, with around 81% observed a single time. Sequences were obtained from peripheral blood. Receptors originate from a woman aged 55-70 years with acute or convalescent COVID-19. CDR3s include the opening cysteine and the closing phenylalanine or tryptophan. D genes are given only for firm matches. The size entry is marked missing in some rows and otherwise reads once, few, many or a size class.

>TRBJ1-2|TRBV14|14|TRBD1|few
CASSLIRGAEGYTF
TGTGCCAGCAGCCTCATCAGGGGGGCAGAGGGCTACACCTTC
>TRBJ2-5|TRBV3-1/TRBV3-2|14|NA|NA
CASSQNEGRATQYF
TGTGCCAGCAGCCAAAACGAAGGGCGGGCGACCCAGTACTTC
>TRBJ2-1|TRBV7-6|18|TRBD2|NA
CASSVGPTGLAGHNEQFF
TGTGCCAGCAGCGTGGGGCCTACAGGCTTAGCGGGACACAATGAGCAGTTCTTC
>TRBJ1-5|TRBV20-1|11|NA|NA
CSARDPEGQHF
TGCAGTGCTAGAGACCCGGAGGGCCAGCATTTT
>TRBJ1-1|TRBV6-4|15|TRBD1|NA
CASSRTGTGNTEAFF
TGTGCCAGCAGTCGCACCGGGACAGGGAACACTGAAGCTTTCTTT
>TRBJ1-1|TRBV11-2|14|TRBD1|NA
CASSFRGQGTEAFF
TGTGCCAGCAGCTTCCGGGGACAGGGCACTGAAGCTTTCTTT
>TRBJ2-7|TRBV5-1|15|TRBD1|NA
CASSFGGTGTYEQYF
TGCGCCAGCAGCTTTGGCGGGACAGGGACATACGAGCAGTACTTC
>TRBJ1-5|TRBV6-6|16|NA|few
CASRDSRQWNNQPQHF
TGTGCCAGCAGGGATTCGAGACAGTGGAACAATCAGCCCCAGCATTTT
>TRBJ2-7|TRBV6-5|11|TRBD2|once
CASSPPGLAEF
TGTGCCAGCAGTCCTCCGGGACTAGCGGAATTC
>TRBJ2-3|TRBV6-4|18|TRBD2|NA
CASSDSGLTSGVADTQYF
TGTGCCAGCAGTGACTCCGGGCTCACTAGCGGGGTCGCAGATACGCAGTATTTT
>TRBJ2-3|TRBV12-3/TRBV12-4|11|NA|NA
CASKGRGTQYF
TGTGCCAGCAAGGGGCGCGGTACGCAGTATTTT
>TRBJ1-1|TRBV3-1/TRBV3-2|13|NA|NA
CASSSTGYTEAFF
TGTGCCAGCAGCTCGACAGGATACACTGAAGCTTTCTTT
>TRBJ1-2|TRBV15|12|NA|NA
CATSRERDGYTF
TGTGCCACCAGCAGAGAGAGGGATGGCTACACCTTC
>TRBJ1-1|TRBV27|13|NA|NA
CATRYGSGAEAFF
TGTGCCACCCGTTATGGATCGGGAGCTGAAGCTTTCTTT
>TRBJ1-1|TRBV10-2|14|NA|NA
CASSENLIGTEAFF
TGCGCCAGCAGTGAGAATCTTATCGGCACTGAAGCTTTCTTT
>TRBJ2-7|TRBV12-5|14|TRBD2|NA
CASGLVAGTYEQYF
TGTGCTAGTGGTTTGGTAGCGGGGACGTACGAGCAGTACTTC
>TRBJ1-2|TRBV9|13|NA|NA
CASATAFNYGYTF
TGTGCCAGTGCGACAGCGTTTAACTATGGCTACACCTTC
>TRBJ2-6|TRBV5-8|17|TRBD1|few
CASSYGTAYPGANVLTF
TGTGCCAGCAGCTATGGGACAGCCTACCCTGGGGCCAACGTCCTGACTTTC
>TRBJ1-1|TRBV5-1|14|TRBD1|NA
CASNRDRGGTEAFF
TGCGCCAGCAACCGGGACAGGGGAGGCACTGAAGCTTTCTTT
>TRBJ2-7|TRBV19|14|NA|NA
CASSLTGSSYEQYF
TGTGCCAGTAGTCTCACAGGGAGCTCCTACGAGCAGTACTTC
>TRBJ1-1|TRBV5-5|16|NA|NA
CASSLRGAGQNTEAFF
TGTGCCAGCAGCTTGCGGGGGGCAGGCCAAAACACTGAAGCTTTCTTT
>TRBJ1-3|TRBV5-4|15|NA|NA
CASSLTQGAIDTIYF
TGTGCCAGCAGCTTGACACAGGGAGCGATCGACACCATATATTTT
>TRBJ1-1|TRBV4-2|15|NA|NA
CASSQDLRVNTEAFF
TGTGCCAGCAGCCAAGACTTACGGGTGAACACTGAAGCTTTCTTT
>TRBJ2-7|TRBV19|15|TRBD2|once
CASSTLAGSSYEQYF
TGTGCCAGTAGTACATTAGCGGGGAGCTCCTACGAGCAGTACTTC
>TRBJ1-3|TRBV19|16|NA|NA
CASSVSFTGRGNTIYF
TGTGCCAGTAGCGTATCTTTTACAGGGCGGGGAAACACCATATATTTT
>TRBJ2-1|TRBV6-5|10|NA|NA
CASSDNEQFF
TGTGCCAGCAGCGACAATGAGCAGTTCTTC
>TRBJ1-3|TRBV7-6|17|NA|NA
CASSLAGSRRPGNTIYF
TGTGCCAGCAGCTTAGCGGGGAGTCGGCGCCCTGGAAACACCATATATTTT
>TRBJ1-4|TRBV5-1|16|NA|NA
CASSLKNVAAGEKLFF
TGCGCCAGCAGCTTGAAGAATGTCGCGGCGGGTGAAAAACTGTTTTTT
>TRBJ1-5|TRBV6-5|15|NA|few
CASRPNGGRIQPQHF
TGTGCCAGCAGACCTAACGGGGGGAGAATTCAGCCCCAGCATTTT
>TRBJ2-7|TRBV5-4|15|TRBD2|few
CASSPTSGGHREQYF
TGTGCCAGCAGCCCGACTAGCGGGGGCCATCGTGAGCAGTACTTC
>TRBJ1-6|TRBV19|14|TRBD1|NA
CASSIIDRVSPLHF
TGTGCCAGTAGTATCATTGACAGGGTTTCACCCCTCCACTTT
>TRBJ2-6|TRBV2|18|NA|NA
CASSLPRIGLSGANVLTF
TGTGCCAGCAGTCTTCCCAGAATTGGGCTTTCTGGGGCCAACGTCCTGACTTTC
>TRBJ1-1|TRBV2|13|TRBD1|many
CASRTDRGTEAFF
TGTGCCAGCAGAACGGACAGGGGGACTGAAGCTTTCTTT
>TRBJ2-3|TRBV10-3|14|NA|NA
CAINYRVSTDTQYF
TGTGCCATCAACTACAGGGTCAGCACAGATACGCAGTATTTT
>TRBJ1-1|TRBV7-9|12|NA|few
CASSREDTEAFF
TGTGCCAGCAGCCGTGAGGACACTGAAGCTTTCTTT
>TRBJ1-5|TRBV6-1|17|NA|NA
CASSELGLGGSNQPQHF
TGTGCCAGCAGTGAATTAGGGCTGGGAGGGAGCAATCAGCCCCAGCATTTT
>TRBJ1-2|TRBV9|13|NA|once
CASGGALNYGYTF
TGTGCCAGTGGAGGGGCCCTTAACTATGGCTACACCTTC
>TRBJ1-2|TRBV12-3/TRBV12-4|13|NA|NA
CASSYQGSSGYTF
TGTGCCAGCTCTTACCAGGGGAGTAGTGGCTACACCTTC
>TRBJ1-2|TRBV30|12|NA|NA
CAWDTVKDGYTF
TGTGCCTGGGACACCGTGAAGGATGGCTACACCTTC
>TRBJ1-5|TRBV21-1|18|NA|NA
CASSSSMGHSTSNQPQHF
TGTGCCAGCAGCAGTTCTATGGGACATTCTACTAGCAATCAGCCCCAGCATTTT